The 18 T cell receptor beta chains presented below share a single source sample, sequenced in a study of T cells after yellow fever vaccination. TCRdb itself ran the 5' RACE reads through MiXCR, one entry per CDR3 protein. The data hold some 96,000 distinct CDR3 sequences, with about 8.4% observed a single time. Specimen: CD8+ T cells not binding an NS4B(214-222) dextramer, sorted from PBMCs, collected approximately 15 days after the first yellow fever vaccination. These receptors all stem from a man between 18 and 29 years old who received the YFV17D yellow fever vaccine.

The V and J genes are TRBV4-1 and TRBJ1-2; D is perhaps TRBD1 (6 bases). The germline V gene encodes CDR1 MGHRA and CDR2 YSYEKL. Trimming took 4 bases from V and 0 from J, leaving 12 bases between them. This CDR3 is built from 15 residues. CDR3 residues: CASSPQQGTNYGYTF. DNA for the CDR3: TGCGCCAGCAGCCCGCAACAGGGAACTAACTATGGCTACACCTTC.

The V call is TRBV5-1, the J call TRBJ2-2; 7 bases line up with TRBD1. Germline values: CDR1 SGHRS, CDR2 YFSETQ. This CDR3 is 15 amino acids long. V shed 4 bases, J shed 8 bases, and the junction held 11 bases outside the gene matches. The DNA for the CDR3 is TGCGCCAGCAGCGATCACAGACAGGGAGAGGGGGAGCTGTTTTTT. Residues: CASSDHRQGEGELFF.

The chain carries TRBV6-2 or TRBV6-3 and TRBJ2-3, with D unclear. The CDR3 has 11 residues. Germline values: CDR1 MNHEY, CDR2 SVGEGT. V was shortened by 7 bases and J by 4 bases, with 6 bases between the two germline ends. The CDR3 region has the DNA TGTGCCAGCAAGGTGGCAGATACGCAGTATTTT. This codes for CASKVADTQYF.

In this sample, this clonotype turned up many times. CDR3 region: CSVEFSTRNYGYTF. The CDR3 nucleotides are TGCAGCGTTGAGTTTTCGACCAGGAACTATGGCTACACCTTC. This chain uses TRBV29-1 with TRBJ1-2; D remains ambiguous. V was cut by 3 bases and J by 2 bases, with 13 bases left in between. Germline CDR1 reads SQVTM; CDR2 reads ANQGSEA. This CDR3 contains 14 residues.

The chain is built from TRBV11-2 and TRBJ2-2; perhaps TRBD1 as D (6 bases). This CDR3 has 15 amino acids. From germline, CDR1 is SGHAT and CDR2 FQNNGV. With 4 bases removed from V and 5 bases from J, the gap between germline ends came to 14 bases. DNA of the CDR3: TGTGCCAGCAGCTCCCCAGGGCAGGGGACCGGGGAGCTGTTTTTT. Translation: CASSSPGQGTGELFF. The full variable domain, its missing parts supplied by reference TRBV11-2 and TRBJ2-2, is EAGVAQSPRYKIIEKRQSVAFWCNPISGHATLYWYQQILGQGPKLLIQFQNNGVVDDSQLPKDRFSAERLKGVDSTLKIQPAKLEDSAVYLCASSSPGQGTGELFFGEGSRLTVL.

The chain is built from TRBV7-2 and TRBJ1-6, with 10 bases fitting TRBD1. Losses at the gene ends were 5 bases for V and 13 bases for J; bases not matched to a gene: 8. This CDR3 spans 14 amino acids. Germline CDR1 is SGHTA and CDR2 is FQGNSA. The CDR3 region has the DNA TGTGCCAGCAGCCCCTACCGGGACAGGGGTCCCCTCCACTTT. Amino acid sequence: CASSPYRDRGPLHF. The full variable domain, in which reference TRBV7-2 and TRBJ1-6 provide the parts outside the CDR3, is GAGVSQSPSNKVTEKGKDVELRCDPISGHTALYWYRQSLGQGLEFLIYFQGNSAPDKSGLPSDRFSAERTGGSVSTLTIQRTQQEDSAVYLCASSPYRDRGPLHFGNGTRLTVT.

This clonotype was detected a few times. This chain links TRBV4-3 with TRBJ2-3; the D call may be TRBD1 or TRBD2 (5 bases each). Trimming took 3 bases from V and 4 from J, leaving 17 bases between them. The CDR3 extends over 16 amino acids. Germline loops: CDR1 LGHNA, CDR2 YSLEER. The CDR3: CASSHLARGAADTQYF. Written as DNA, the CDR3 is TGCGCCAGCAGCCACTTAGCCCGAGGGGCCGCAGATACGCAGTATTTT.

This clonotype was seen only a few times. The chain employs TRBV5-5 and TRBJ2-7; 10 bases match TRBD2. This CDR3 is 16 amino acids long. Germline V gene lookup returns CDR1 SGHKS and CDR2 YYEKEE (reference sequence). Unmatched junction bases numbered 10, after V lost 4 bases and J lost 3 bases. The CDR3 sequence is CASSPGAGGSRYEQYF. Written as DNA, the CDR3 is TGTGCCAGCAGCCCCGGAGCGGGGGGGAGTCGCTACGAGCAGTACTTC.

This clonotype has more than one count but fewer than ten. This chain connects TRBV7-2 to TRBJ2-1; D may match TRBD1 or TRBD2 (5 bases each). V dropped 5 bases and J dropped 3 bases, with 14 bases sitting between them. CDR3 length equals 15 residues. CDR1 and CDR2 from the germline V gene are SGHTA and FQGNSA. CDR3 loop: CASSPPGRLYNEQFF. DNA for the CDR3: TGTGCCAGCAGCCCGCCGGGACGGCTCTACAATGAGCAGTTCTTC.

This chain uses TRBV6-2 or TRBV6-3 with TRBJ2-2, with D unclear. The V gene's germline CDR1 is MNHEY and CDR2 SVGEGT. This CDR3 comprises 15 residues. V lost 0 bases and J 3 bases, leaving 8 bases between the germline ends. The DNA for the CDR3 is TGTGCCAGCAGTTACTCGAAAAGGGACACCGGGGAGCTGTTTTTT. Encoded protein: CASSYSKRDTGELFF.

This chain links TRBV12-3 or TRBV12-4 with TRBJ2-2; TRBD1 matches at 7 bases. The junction had 5 bases not matched to a gene; V was cut back by 5 bases and J by 2 bases. This CDR3 contains 15 residues. CDR3 DNA sequence: TGTGCCAGCAGTGGCAGGACAGGAAACACCGGGGAGCTGTTTTTT. Encoded protein: CASSGRTGNTGELFF.

The V call is TRBV19, the J call TRBJ2-3, with D hard to call. The CDR3 extends over 11 amino acids. Germline V gene data show CDR1 as LNHDA and CDR2 as SQIVND (reference sequence). Deletions cut 7 bases from V and 7 bases from J, with 9 bases between. The CDR3 here is CASIGGYTQYF. In nucleotides, the CDR3 is TGTGCCAGTATAGGTGGTTATACGCAGTATTTT.

The chain uses TRBV6-1 and TRBJ2-2; D gene uncertain. In germline, CDR1 is MNHNS, CDR2 SASEGT. Trimming stripped 8 bases from V and 2 bases from J, with 9 bases between. There are 13 residues in the CDR3. The CDR3 sequence is CASQVANTGELFF. The CDR3 DNA is TGTGCCAGCCAGGTGGCTAACACCGGGGAGCTGTTTTTT.

Worth noting for this clonotype: A read error may be the cause here, since a much bigger clone is one base away. The chain is built from TRBV4-2 and TRBJ2-1; D gene uncertain. The CDR3 is 14 amino acids. Germline V lookup: CDR1 LGHNA, CDR2 YNFKEQ. The CDR3 bases are TGTGCCAGCAGCCAAGATCTCGAGCACAAAGAGCAGTTCTTC. Its translation: CASSQDLEHKEQFF.

This clonotype was detected only a few times. This chain connects TRBV20-1 to TRBJ2-7; D is perhaps TRBD1 or TRBD2 (6 bases each). CDR1 and CDR2 (germline): DFQATT, SNEGSKA (reference sequence). V shed 1 base and J shed 2 bases, with 9 bases lying between them. This CDR3 comprises 13 residues. The CDR3 coding sequence is TGCAGTGCTAGAGCCGGGGGCACCTACGAGCAGTACGTC. It translates to CSARAGGTYEQYV.

This clonotype was detected ten times or more. V gene TRBV10-3 combines with J gene TRBJ1-2; D not resolved. Germline lookup yields CDR1 ENHRY and CDR2 SYGVKD. V was trimmed by 0 bases and J by 8 bases, leaving 10 bases between them. The CDR3 is made up of 13 amino acids. The CDR3 DNA is TGTGCCATCAGTGAGTCGGCGGGGTACGGCTACACCTTC. It translates to CAISESAGYGYTF.

The V call is TRBV7-9, the J call TRBJ2-3; D is uncertain. V was pared by 7 bases and J by 0 bases, with 11 bases between. This CDR3 region has 14 residues. Germline values: CDR1 SEHNR, CDR2 FQNEAQ (reference sequence). The CDR3 nucleotides read TGTGCCAGCATTACATTCCCTAGCACAGATACGCAGTATTTT. Encoded protein: CASITFPSTDTQYF.

This clonotype was counted a few times. The rearrangement uses TRBV6-1 and TRBJ2-5, with 10 nucleotides matching TRBD2. Germline values: CDR1 MNHNS, CDR2 SASEGT. V was pared by 6 bases and J by 2 bases, with 6 bases of the junction left unmatched. The CDR3 runs to 15 residues. CDR3 nucleotides: TGTGCCAGCAGACCTAGCGGGGGAACACAAGAGACCCAGTACTTC. Translation gives CASRPSGGTQETQYF.